A single sample is the source of the 31 T cell receptor beta chains below, sequenced in a study of T cell responses to AZD1222 COVID-19 vaccine. Repertoires were generated with immunoSEQ multiplex PCR, while TCRdb's copy carries only in-frame clones and drops some. The sample has 100,000 to 150,000 clones; roughly nine tenths are singletons. Sequencing was performed on peripheral blood, taken on day 0 of AZD1222 vaccination. These receptors were collected from an adult in good health.

The CDR3 DNA sequence: TGTGCCAGCAGCCGCCTCAGCGAGGGGTCACCCCTCCACTTT. Protein product: CASSRLSEGSPLHF. The chain links TRBV3-1 (or the pseudogene TRBV3-2) to TRBJ1-6; a possible D gene is TRBD1 (5 bases). Trimming shortened V by 4 bases and J by 10 bases, and 14 bases separated the two germline ends. This CDR3 spans 14 amino acids. CDR1 and CDR2 (germline): LGHDT, YNNKEL (reference sequence).

The chain recombines TRBV6-6 with TRBJ2-7, with 9 bases fitting TRBD2. Germline V gene sequence: CDR1 MNHNY, CDR2 SVGAGI (reference sequence). V gave up 8 bases and J gave up 0 bases; unmatched junction bases: 11. The CDR3 has 16 amino acids. The CDR3 DNA is TGTGCCAGCTTCCGGGCCCCTAGCGGGGCCTCCTACGAGCAGTACTTC. Its translation: CASFRAPSGASYEQYF.

The genes are TRBV7-9 and TRBJ2-4, with a weak D call TRBD2 (6 bases). Germline lookup yields CDR1 SEHNR and CDR2 FQNEAQ (reference sequence). V was clipped by 3 bases and J by 9 bases, with 15 bases between them. CDR3 length: 14 residues. The CDR3 DNA reads TGTGCCAGCAGCTTCGGCCAGGGAGGATTCATTCAGTACTTC. It specifies CASSFGQGGFIQYF.

The V call is TRBV30, the J call TRBJ1-1; D is undetermined. V was cut by 4 bases and J by 0 bases, with 6 bases left in between. Germline V CDR1 and CDR2: GTSNPN, SVGIG (reference sequence). CDR3 length: 12 residues. The DNA of the CDR3 is TGTGCCTGGAATGGGATGAACACTGAAGCTTTCTTT. Protein sequence: CAWNGMNTEAFF.

With respect to this clone: A junction boundary mismatches the germline segment, possibly from a read error. The chain is built from TRBV11-2 and TRBJ2-2; D assignment may be TRBD1 or TRBD2 (5 bases each). CDR3 length: 16 amino acids. The germline CDR1 and CDR2 sequences are SGHAT and FQNNGV. CDR3 DNA sequence: TGTGCCAGCAGCTTAGGGGGGTTGGCGAACACCGGGGAACTGTTTTTT. It translates to CASSLGGLANTGELFF.

J is TRBJ1-4 and V is TRBV18; weak D call: TRBD1 (5 bases). The V gene's germline CDR1 is KGHSH and CDR2 LQKENI. V was cut by 5 bases and J by 0 bases, with 13 bases left in between. This CDR3 is 16 amino acids long. The DNA for the CDR3 is TGTGCCAGCTCAATACAGGACCTTGCAACTAATGAAAAACTGTTTTTT. Translated: CASSIQDLATNEKLFF.

The genes are TRBV18 and TRBJ1-1, with D unclear. V gave up 2 bases and J gave up 4 bases, with 11 bases separating them. Per germline, CDR1 KGHSH and CDR2 LQKENI. The CDR3 has 14 residues. CDR3 loop: CASSPGFGATEAFF. In DNA, the CDR3 is TGTGCCAGCTCACCAGGGTTTGGTGCCACTGAAGCTTTCTTT.

This sequence joins TRBV6-1 and TRBJ2-1; no definite D call. Per germline, CDR1 MNHNS and CDR2 SASEGT. The CDR3 is 12 residues long. The V gene lost 3 bases and the J gene lost 5 bases, with 5 bases spanning the gap. CDR3 coding DNA: TGTGCCAGCAGTGAGAACCACAATGAGCAGTTCTTC. It is translated as CASSENHNEQFF.

For the CDR3, the DNA is TGTGCCAGCAGTTACTCAAAGGGGGGGGGATTTACTAAAGCTTTCTTT. Amino acid sequence: CASSYSKGGGFTKAFF. The chain employs TRBV6-5 and TRBJ1-1, with D possibly TRBD1 on 6 matching bases. Germline V gene lookup returns CDR1 MNHEY and CDR2 SVGAGI. V was pared by 0 bases and J by 9 bases, with 20 bases between. This CDR3 is built from 16 residues.

The chain recombines TRBV3-1 (or the pseudogene TRBV3-2) with TRBJ2-3, with D hard to call. Deletions cut 4 bases from V and 0 bases from J, with 5 bases between. Germline lookup yields CDR1 LGHDT and CDR2 YNNKEL (reference sequence). CDR3 size: 13 residues. CDR3 region: CASSLGSTDTQYF. Written as DNA, the CDR3 is TGTGCCAGCAGCCTGGGAAGCACAGATACGCAGTATTTT.

This sequence joins TRBV6-5 and TRBJ1-1; possible D gene TRBD1, 5 bases. Germline V gives CDR1 MNHEY, CDR2 SVGAGI. The CDR3 has 15 residues. V was shortened by 6 bases and J by 0 bases, with 14 bases between the two germline ends. This CDR3 is CASSFTRALNTEAFF. The CDR3 nucleotides read TGTGCCAGCAGCTTTACCAGGGCATTGAACACTGAAGCTTTCTTT.

This clone was counted a single time. The genes are TRBV6-4 and TRBJ1-1; TRBD1 matches 7 bases. J lost 5 bases, V lost 0 bases, and 12 bases had no gene match. Germline loops: CDR1 MRHNA, CDR2 SNTAGT. This CDR3 is built from 17 residues. CDR3 in DNA: TGTGCCAGCAGTGACTCGTCCGGGGGCGCAGGGGGTACTGAAGCTTTCTTT. Its protein is CASSDSSGGAGGTEAFF.

The chain uses TRBV5-1 and TRBJ1-1; D might be TRBD1 (5 bases). This CDR3 is 15 amino acids long. The V end was cut by 3 bases, the J end by 1 base, with 13 bases between. Germline V gene sequence: CDR1 SGHRS, CDR2 YFSETQ. The CDR3 bases are TGCGCCAGCAGCTCCCAAACCAGGGCGAACACTGAAGCTTTCTTT. Its translation is CASSSQTRANTEAFF.

This clone was observed a single time. The chain recombines TRBV6-5 with TRBJ1-4; 7 bases align to TRBD1. Germline values: CDR1 MNHEY, CDR2 SVGAGI. The CDR3 covers 15 residues. The V and J ends lost 5 bases and 7 bases, in that order; junction bases with no gene match: 10. CDR3 amino acids: CASSTPNRGGEKLFF. The CDR3 coding sequence is TGTGCCAGCAGTACCCCGAACAGGGGAGGTGAAAAACTGTTTTTT.

The CDR3: CASSKLLNTEAFF. For the CDR3, the DNA is TGTGCCAGTAGTAAACTGTTGAACACTGAAGCTTTCTTT. The chain links TRBV19 to TRBJ1-1; no definite D call. Germline assignment: CDR1 LNHDA and CDR2 SQIVND (reference sequence). The CDR3 contains 13 residues. Trimming stripped 4 bases from V and 0 bases from J, with 6 bases between. The variable domain in full, completed from reference TRBV19 and TRBJ1-1, reads DGGITQSPKYLFRKEGQNVTLSCEQNLNHDAMYWYRQDPGQGLRLIYYSQIVNDFQKGDIAEGYSVSREKKESFPLTVTSAQKNPTAFYLCASSKLLNTEAFFGQGTRLTVV.

The chain recombines TRBV5-5 with TRBJ2-1; 9 positions match TRBD1. J lost 6 bases, V lost 3 bases, and 16 bases had no gene match. The germline CDR1 and CDR2 sequences are SGHKS and YYEKEE (reference sequence). The CDR3 contains 18 residues. The CDR3 coding sequence is TGTGCCAGCAGCTCGGACAGGGGCAGGGGTGTTTCGGGCAATGAGCAGTTCTTC. Protein product: CASSSDRGRGVSGNEQFF.

This clone was seen only once. Other DNA sequences within the sample encode an identical CDR3. The chain links TRBV5-1 to TRBJ1-1; D is perhaps TRBD1 (5 bases). The CDR3 is 13 residues long. Germline V lookup: CDR1 SGHRS, CDR2 YFSETQ. Trimming pared 1 base from V and 3 bases from J, leaving 7 bases between. CDR3 nucleotide sequence: TGCGCCAGCAGCTTGACGGGGGACACTGAAGCTTTCTTT. This gives the protein CASSLTGDTEAFF.

This clone is a singleton in its sample. CDR3 nucleotides: TGTGCCAGCAGCAAAACCACGGACTTACAAACCCTCTCCTACAATGAGCAGTTCTTC. Residues: CASSKTTDLQTLSYNEQFF. The V gene is TRBV21-1, the J gene TRBJ2-1; the DNA was not compared with TRBD2, the D call given in the table. TRBV21-1 is reported as a pseudogene. The CDR3 extends over 19 amino acids.

This chain uses TRBV10-3 with TRBJ1-1, with 8 nucleotides matching TRBD1. The CDR3 sequence is 12 residues long. V lost 11 bases to trimming and J lost 4 bases; unmatched junction nucleotides: 6. Germline V lookup: CDR1 ENHRY, CDR2 SYGVKD. CDR3 nucleotides: TGTGCCGCCAAGGACAGGGTCACTGAAGCTTTCTTT. This codes for CAAKDRVTEAFF.

CDR3 loop: CASGLGTELDTEAFF. The CDR3 DNA follows: TGTGCTAGTGGTTTGGGGACCGAGCTGGACACTGAAGCTTTCTTT. The rearrangement links TRBV12-5 to TRBJ1-1; D unresolved. With 1 base removed from V and 3 bases from J, the gap between germline ends came to 12 bases. Germline lookup yields CDR1 LGHNT and CDR2 FRNRAP. The length of the CDR3 is 15 residues.

Worth noting for this clone: Within the sample, other DNA sequences also encode this same CDR3. This rearrangement joins TRBV2 to TRBJ1-1; D remains unclear. From germline, CDR1 is SNHLY and CDR2 FYNNEI. The CDR3 consists of 9 residues. Trimming cost V 8 bases and J 4 bases, with 2 bases left between them. The CDR3 is CASGTEAFF. In DNA, the CDR3 is TGTGCCAGCGGCACTGAAGCTTTCTTT.

The chain recombines TRBV25-1 with TRBJ1-1, with a possible D match to TRBD1 (6 bases). Germline V gene lookup returns CDR1 MGHDK and CDR2 SYGVNS. The CDR3 sequence is 15 residues long. The ends were cut back, 2 bases at V and 3 bases at J, with 13 bases in the middle. The CDR3 sequence is CASSEAGGRDTEAFF. DNA of the CDR3: TGTGCCAGCAGTGAAGCTGGGGGCAGGGACACTGAAGCTTTCTTT.

This chain uses TRBV2 with TRBJ2-5; D is ambiguous. Germline V lookup: CDR1 SNHLY, CDR2 FYNNEI. This CDR3 has 12 amino acids. V lost 6 bases, J lost 5 bases, and 10 bases lay in between. CDR3 sequence (DNA): TGTGCCAGCAGCCGCCTGGGGGAGACCCAGTACTTC. It is translated as CASSRLGETQYF.

In this sample, this clone turned up once. The chain joins TRBV29-1 to TRBJ2-3; 8 bases align to TRBD1. Germline V CDR1 and CDR2: SQVTM, ANQGSEA. After removal of 7 bases from V and 1 base from J, the junction contained 4 bases not matched to a gene. CDR3 size: 13 residues. In nucleotides, the CDR3 is TGCAGCGGGGGGACAGGAGGCACAGATACGCAGTATTTT. Its protein is CSGGTGGTDTQYF.

V gene TRBV11-2 combines with J gene TRBJ2-7; D gene uncertain. Trimming removed 3 bases from V and 7 bases from J, with 19 bases in between. CDR3 length: 15 amino acids. CDR1 and CDR2 from the germline V gene are SGHAT and FQNNGV. The CDR3 DNA follows: TGTGCCAGCAGCTTCTTGACGCCGAAGGGTAGGGAGCAGTACTTC. This translates into CASSFLTPKGREQYF.

The chain recombines TRBV29-1 with TRBJ1-1, with D perhaps matching TRBD1 (5 bases). The V gene lost 7 bases and the J gene lost 1 base, with 13 bases spanning the gap. The length of the CDR3 is 13 residues. Germline V gene data show CDR1 as SQVTM and CDR2 as ANQGSEA. CDR3 sequence: CSASSGRNTEAFF. The CDR3 bases are TGCAGCGCTAGTTCAGGGCGGAACACTGAAGCTTTCTTT.

As DNA, the CDR3 is TGTGCCAGCAGCGTCCAGAATTCACCCCTCCACTTT. Translation: CASSVQNSPLHF. V gene TRBV11-1 combines with J gene TRBJ1-6; D gene ambiguous. From germline, CDR1 is SGHAT and CDR2 FQDESV (reference sequence). The CDR3 has 12 residues. Trimming took 5 bases from V and 7 from J, leaving 6 bases between them.

The count of this clone is one. The V gene is TRBV19, the J gene TRBJ2-2; TRBD2 matches 8 bases. J was trimmed by 3 bases and V by 5 bases; bases with no gene match: 5. The CDR3 sequence is 15 residues long. The germline V gene encodes CDR1 LNHDA and CDR2 SQIVND (reference sequence). In DNA, the CDR3 is TGTGCCAGTAGTTCAAGCGGGGGATACACCGGGGAGCTGTTTTTT. The encoded protein is CASSSSGGYTGELFF.

V is TRBV30 and J is TRBJ1-5, with D hard to call. This CDR3 contains 13 residues. The ends were cut back, 0 bases at V and 5 bases at J, with 8 bases in the middle. The germline gives CDR1 GTSNPN, CDR2 SVGIG (reference sequence). CDR3 bases: TGTGCCTGGAGTGTACGAGTGGATCAGCCCCAGCATTTT. Residues: CAWSVRVDQPQHF.

This chain connects TRBV7-9 to TRBJ1-6; no clear D gene. Deletions cut 5 bases from V and 3 bases from J, with 11 bases between. The germline CDR1 and CDR2 sequences are SEHNR and FQNEAQ (reference sequence). CDR3 length: 15 amino acids. CDR3 sequence reads: CASSPRPDYNSPLHF. The DNA of the CDR3 is TGTGCCAGCAGCCCACGGCCGGACTATAATTCACCCCTCCACTTT.

V gene TRBV5-5 combines with J gene TRBJ1-6; 9 positions match TRBD1. CDR3 size: 15 residues. V gave up 3 bases and J gave up 10 bases; unmatched junction bases: 8. Germline V lookup: CDR1 SGHKS, CDR2 YYEKEE (reference sequence). The CDR3 DNA follows: TGTGCCAGCAGCTACGGACAGGGGACTTTGTCACCCCTCCACTTT. Its protein product is CASSYGQGTLSPLHF.